This is a list of T cell receptor beta chains from one sample in a study of blood T cells in healthy people across ages. TCRdb processed the 5' RACE reads anew with MiXCR; each CDR3 protein has one entry. The sample includes approximately 1,700,000 distinct CDR3 sequences, roughly two fifths of them seen just once. Source material: blood. The receptors come from a human donor in good health. The CDR3 runs from the conserved cysteine through the conserved F or W. Each record gives: clone size, D gene, J gene, V gene, CDR3 protein, CDR3 DNA. A D gene is named only where the DNA matches it firmly. Where a row states a size, it is once, few, many or the class of an expanded clone; other rows omit it.

>.|.|TRBJ2-5|TRBV2
CASSEMSRQETQYF
TGTGCCAGCAGTGAAATGTCTAGACAAGAGACCCAGTACTTC
>.|.|TRBJ2-1|TRBV7-2
CASSPQGRRSYNEQFF
TGTGCCAGCAGCCCTCAGGGAAGGCGCTCCTACAATGAGCAGTTCTTC
>.|.|TRBJ1-4|TRBV15
CATSRDAWQSNEKLFF
TGTGCCACCAGCAGAGATGCTTGGCAGTCTAATGAAAAACTGTTTTTT
>.|.|TRBJ1-5|TRBV6-6
CASSYSGTMGHQPQHF
TGTGCCAGCAGTTACTCCGGGACCATGGGTCATCAGCCCCAGCATTTT
>.|TRBD1|TRBJ1-2|TRBV7-9
CASSYRDRGDGYTF
TGTGCCAGCAGCTATCGGGACAGGGGTGATGGCTACACCTTC
>.|TRBD1|TRBJ2-3|TRBV20-1
CSARMPGAGGDQDTQYF
TGCAGTGCTAGAATGCCCGGGGCAGGGGGTGATCAGGATACGCAGTATTTT
>few|TRBD2|TRBJ2-1|TRBV7-3
CASSLTAGVSNNEQFF
TGTGCCAGCAGCTTAACTGCGGGGGTCTCAAACAATGAGCAGTTCTTC
>few|.|TRBJ1-1|TRBV11-2
CASSLAVWGNTEAFF
TGTGCCAGCAGCTTAGCGGTGTGGGGGAACACTGAAGCTTTCTTT
>.|.|TRBJ1-1|TRBV7-2
CASSHRGMNTEAFF
TGTGCCAGCAGCCACCGGGGCATGAACACTGAAGCTTTCTTT
>once|.|TRBJ2-3|TRBV7-2
CASSFGTEGDTQYF
TGTGCCAGCAGCTTCGGGACCGAGGGAGATACGCAGTATTTT
>few|.|TRBJ2-7|TRBV20-1
CSASDRSSYEQYF
TGCAGTGCTTCCGACAGGAGCTCCTACGAGCAGTACTTC
>.|.|TRBJ1-5|TRBV2
CASSQDTGDQPQHF
TGTGCCAGCAGCCAGGACACGGGGGATCAGCCCCAGCATTTT
>.|.|TRBJ2-7|TRBV11-2
CASRYRAGTSYEQYF
TGTGCCAGCAGATACCGGGCAGGGACCTCCTACGAGCAGTACTTC
>.|TRBD2|TRBJ2-1|TRBV5-1
CASSSSGTSVYNEQFF
TGCGCCAGCAGCTCCTCCGGGACTAGCGTTTACAATGAGCAGTTCTTC
>.|TRBD1|TRBJ1-2|TRBV6-1
CASSRRTGSGVNYGYTF
TGTGCCAGCAGCCGCCGGACAGGGTCAGGGGTTAACTATGGCTACACCTTC
>.|TRBD1|TRBJ1-5|TRBV4-1
CASSQDLGTGIDMEPQHF
TGCGCCAGCAGCCAAGATCTCGGGACAGGGATCGACATGGAGCCCCAGCATTTT
>.|.|TRBJ2-7|TRBV7-2
CASSSAVQGGHEQYF
TGTGCCAGCAGCTCCGCGGTCCAGGGTGGCCACGAGCAGTACTTC
>.|.|TRBJ2-5|TRBV29-1
CSVESDGYQETQYF
TGCAGCGTCGAATCGGATGGGTACCAAGAGACCCAGTACTTC
>few|TRBD2|TRBJ2-1|TRBV7-9
CASSDGGGTSGAEEQFF
TGTGCCAGCAGCGACGGGGGCGGGACTAGCGGGGCGGAGGAGCAGTTCTTC
>.|TRBD1|TRBJ2-4|TRBV5-4
CASSFTGGLEQYF
TGTGCCAGCAGCTTCACAGGGGGTTTAGAGCAGTACTTC
>few|.|TRBJ2-7|TRBV15
CATSRDYRVHEQYF
TGTGCCACCAGCAGAGATTATCGGGTGCACGAGCAGTACTTC
>.|.|TRBJ2-5|TRBV20-1
CSARGGHEGRRGTQETQYF
TGCAGTGCTAGGGGGGGCCATGAGGGCCGGCGGGGGACCCAAGAGACCCAGTACTTC